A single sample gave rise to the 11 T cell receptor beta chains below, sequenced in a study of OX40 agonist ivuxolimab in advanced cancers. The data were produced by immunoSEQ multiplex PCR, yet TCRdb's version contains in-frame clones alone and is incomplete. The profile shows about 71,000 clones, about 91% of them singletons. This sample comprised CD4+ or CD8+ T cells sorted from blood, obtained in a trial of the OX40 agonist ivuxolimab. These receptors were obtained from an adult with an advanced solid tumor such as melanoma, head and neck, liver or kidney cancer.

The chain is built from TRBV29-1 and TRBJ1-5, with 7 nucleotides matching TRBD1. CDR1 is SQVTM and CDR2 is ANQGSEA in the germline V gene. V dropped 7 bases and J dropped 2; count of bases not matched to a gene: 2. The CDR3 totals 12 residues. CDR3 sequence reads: CSAGTGNQPQHF. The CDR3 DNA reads TGCAGCGCCGGGACAGGCAATCAGCCCCAGCATTTT.

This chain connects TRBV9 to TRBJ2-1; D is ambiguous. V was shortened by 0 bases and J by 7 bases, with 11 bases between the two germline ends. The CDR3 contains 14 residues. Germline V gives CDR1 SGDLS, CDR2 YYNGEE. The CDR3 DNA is TGTGCCAGCAGCGTAGCTCCCGGGTCTAATGAGCAGTTCTTC. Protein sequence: CASSVAPGSNEQFF.

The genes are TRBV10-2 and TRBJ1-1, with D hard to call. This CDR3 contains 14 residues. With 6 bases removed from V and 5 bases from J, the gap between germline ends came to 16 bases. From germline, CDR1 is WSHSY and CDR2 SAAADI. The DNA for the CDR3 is TGCGCCAGCAGAGCCCTTGGGGATTGGACTGAAGCTTTCTTT. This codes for CASRALGDWTEAFF.

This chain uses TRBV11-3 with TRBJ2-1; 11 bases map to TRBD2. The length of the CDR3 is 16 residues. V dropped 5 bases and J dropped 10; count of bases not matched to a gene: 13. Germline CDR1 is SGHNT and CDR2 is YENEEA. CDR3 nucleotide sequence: TGTGCCAGCAGCCCCCGGACTAGCGGGTCCGTCGGAGAGCAGTTCTTC. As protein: CASSPRTSGSVGEQFF.

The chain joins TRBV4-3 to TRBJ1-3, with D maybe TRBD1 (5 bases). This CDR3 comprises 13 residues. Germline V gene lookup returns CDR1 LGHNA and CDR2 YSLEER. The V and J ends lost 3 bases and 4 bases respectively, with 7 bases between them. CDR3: CASSQGRGNTIYF. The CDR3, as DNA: TGCGCCAGCAGCCAGGGACGAGGAAACACCATATATTTT.

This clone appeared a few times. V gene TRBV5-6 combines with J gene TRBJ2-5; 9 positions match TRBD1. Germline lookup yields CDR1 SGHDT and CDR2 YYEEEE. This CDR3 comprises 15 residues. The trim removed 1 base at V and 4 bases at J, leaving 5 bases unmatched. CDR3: CASSLPGTGLETQYF. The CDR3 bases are TGTGCCAGCAGCTTGCCGGGGACAGGGTTAGAGACCCAGTACTTC.

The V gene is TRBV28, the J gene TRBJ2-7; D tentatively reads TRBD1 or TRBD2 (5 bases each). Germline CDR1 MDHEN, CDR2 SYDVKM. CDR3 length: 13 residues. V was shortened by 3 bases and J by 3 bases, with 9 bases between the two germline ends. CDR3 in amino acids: CASSFRGYYEQYF. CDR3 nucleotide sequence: TGTGCCAGCAGTTTCCGGGGCTACTACGAGCAGTACTTC. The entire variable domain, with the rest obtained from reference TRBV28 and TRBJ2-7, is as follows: DVKVTQSSRYLVKRTGEKVFLECVQDMDHENMFWYRQDPGLGLRLIYFSYDVKMKEKGDIPEGYSVSREKKERFSLILESASTNQTSMYLCASSFRGYYEQYFGPGTRLTVT.

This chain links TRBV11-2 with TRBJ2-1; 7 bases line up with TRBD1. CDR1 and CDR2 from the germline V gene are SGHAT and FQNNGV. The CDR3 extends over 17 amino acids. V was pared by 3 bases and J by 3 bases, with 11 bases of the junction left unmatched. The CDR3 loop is CASSFGTVFRYYNEQFF. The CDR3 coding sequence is TGTGCCAGCAGCTTTGGGACAGTATTTAGGTACTACAATGAGCAGTTCTTC.

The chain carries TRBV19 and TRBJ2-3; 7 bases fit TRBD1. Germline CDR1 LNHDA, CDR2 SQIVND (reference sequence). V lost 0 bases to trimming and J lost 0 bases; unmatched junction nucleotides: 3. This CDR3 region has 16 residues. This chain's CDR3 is CASSIEGGASTDTQYF. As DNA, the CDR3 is TGTGCCAGTAGTATAGAAGGGGGCGCGAGCACAGATACGCAGTATTTT.

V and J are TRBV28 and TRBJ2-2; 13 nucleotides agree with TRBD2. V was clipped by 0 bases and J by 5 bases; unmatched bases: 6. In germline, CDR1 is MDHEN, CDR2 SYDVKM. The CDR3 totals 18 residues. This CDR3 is CASSLWTSGGPGTGELFF. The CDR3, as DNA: TGTGCCAGCAGTTTATGGACTAGCGGGGGGCCTGGGACCGGGGAGCTGTTTTTT.

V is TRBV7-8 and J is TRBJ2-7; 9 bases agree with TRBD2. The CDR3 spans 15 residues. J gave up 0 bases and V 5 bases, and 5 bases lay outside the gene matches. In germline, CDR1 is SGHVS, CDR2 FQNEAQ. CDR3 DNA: TGTGCCAGCAGCCTGACTAGCGGCACCTCCTACGAGCAGTACTTC. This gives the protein CASSLTSGTSYEQYF.